This TCR beta chain was sequenced during a study of cytomegalovirus exposure and HLA in healthy donors. Details on this clone: Its specificity is unknown.

V was cut by 5 bases and J by 0 bases, with 8 bases left in between. The CDR3 consists of 13 residues. Germline loops: CDR1 MNHEY, CDR2 SVGAGI. Primers for the PCR totalled 60 Vbeta and 13 Jbeta. Libraries were prepared by immunoSEQ multiplex PCR; TCRdb keeps only in-frame clonotypes and omits some of them. The sample holds under 300,000 clones, 65% to 85% seen once. Regarding the study as a whole: Reports described diagnosis of cytomegalovirus status by the classifier as highly specific and sensitive. Data from an earlier analysis indicated that most TCR beta V segments were productive either about 87% or about 30% of the time. CMV serostatus alone was available as immune exposure information. Analyses of presence/absence relied on an assumption of roughly uniform sequencing depth across donors.

Sequenced sample: PBMCs. This chain uses TRBV6-5 with TRBJ2-7, with D possibly matching TRBD1 (5 bases). The TCR originated in a female donor in good health and CMV-seronegative. The CDR3 nucleotides read TGTGCCAGCAGTCAGGGTAGCTCCTACGAGCAGTACTTC. This codes for CASSQGSSYEQYF.